One sample yielded the 27 T cell receptor beta chains listed below, sequenced in a study of cytomegalovirus exposure and HLA in healthy donors. The PCR made use of 60 Vbeta and 13 Jbeta primers. Clones were sequenced by immunoSEQ multiplex PCR, and TCRdb holds only the in-frame ones, with some missing. The table lists around 230,000 clones, around 84% of them singletons. What was sequenced was PBMCs. These TCRs come from a girl aged 2-10 years in good health and CMV-seronegative.

The rearrangement joins TRBV6-5 to TRBJ2-5; D perhaps matches TRBD2 (6 bases). CDR1 is MNHEY and CDR2 is SVGAGI in the germline V gene. The CDR3 is 13 residues long. Trimming took off 6 bases at V and 2 bases at J, with 10 bases between the two ends. The DNA for the CDR3 is TGTGCCAGCAGGAGGCGGGGACAAGAGACCCAGTACTTC. It specifies CASRRRGQETQYF.

V usage is TRBV18 and J usage is TRBJ2-1; 13 nucleotides line up with TRBD2. V lost 0 bases to trimming and J lost 7 bases; unmatched junction nucleotides: 3. The germline V gene encodes CDR1 KGHSH and CDR2 LQKENI. This CDR3 contains 16 residues. This chain's CDR3 is CASSPPTSGRVNEQFF. CDR3 bases: TGTGCCAGCTCACCACCAACTAGCGGGAGGGTTAATGAGCAGTTCTTC. Variable domain in full (rest from reference TRBV18 and TRBJ2-1): NAGVMQNPRHLVRRRGQEARLRCSPMKGHSHVYWYRQLPEEGLKFMVYLQKENIIDESGMPKERFSAEFPKEGPSILRIQQVVRGDSAAYFCASSPPTSGRVNEQFFGPGTRLTVL.

The chain has TRBV18 and TRBJ1-1, with a possible D match to TRBD1 (6 bases). Per the germline V gene, CDR1 is KGHSH and CDR2 is LQKENI. V dropped 5 bases and J dropped 1 base, with 23 bases sitting between them. The CDR3 is 18 amino acids. The CDR3 reads CASSTLGQIPARNTEAFF. The CDR3 coding sequence is TGTGCCAGCTCAACATTGGGACAAATCCCCGCCAGGAACACTGAAGCTTTCTTT.

CDR3 loop: CASSYRKYTEAFF. The CDR3 DNA is TGTGCCAGCAGTTACAGGAAATACACTGAAGCTTTCTTT. The rearrangement joins TRBV2 to TRBJ1-1; D might be TRBD1 (5 bases). The CDR3 has 13 residues. The germline V and J ends were trimmed by 5 bases and 3 bases, with 10 bases remaining between them. CDR1 and CDR2 (germline): SNHLY, FYNNEI.

The V call is TRBV5-8, the J call TRBJ1-1, with TRBD1 as a possible D gene (5 bases). The CDR3 sequence is 15 residues long. Per the germline V gene, CDR1 is SGHTS and CDR2 is YDEGEE. V gave up 2 bases and J gave up 5 bases, with 16 bases separating them. The CDR3 nucleotides are TGTGCCAGCAGCTTAGGGGTCCCCTCGGGTACTGAAGCTTTCTTT. Amino acid sequence: CASSLGVPSGTEAFF.

This clone appeared a few times. The chain combines TRBV5-6 with TRBJ2-7; TRBD2 matches 10 bases. J was trimmed by 3 bases and V by 1 base; bases with no gene match: 7. The CDR3 runs to 16 residues. CDR1 and CDR2 (germline): SGHDT, YYEEEE. The CDR3 sequence: CASSLLLAGANYEQYF. The CDR3 nucleotides read TGTGCCAGCAGCTTGCTCCTAGCGGGAGCTAACTACGAGCAGTACTTC.

This chain connects TRBV30 to TRBJ1-3, with D perhaps TRBD1 (5 bases). Germline values: CDR1 GTSNPN, CDR2 SVGIG (reference sequence). The CDR3 is 15 amino acids. V was pared by 7 bases and J by 2 bases, with 18 bases between. CDR3 region: CASGGGAVPGNTIYF. The CDR3 coding sequence is TGTGCCTCTGGCGGGGGTGCGGTACCTGGAAACACCATATATTTT.

The V call is TRBV5-5, the J call TRBJ2-7; D not certain. Between the trimmed V and J ends, which lost 4 bases and 6 bases, there was a span of 8 bases. The CDR3 runs 11 residues. Germline V gene sequence: CDR1 SGHKS, CDR2 YYEKEE (reference sequence). CDR3 loop: CASSLRREQYF. The CDR3 DNA follows: TGTGCCAGCAGCCTCAGGCGCGAGCAGTACTTC.

This clone has a single count. This chain joins TRBV30 and TRBJ2-5; 9 bases agree with TRBD1. Germline V CDR1 and CDR2: GTSNPN, SVGIG (reference sequence). The junction had 6 bases not matched to a gene; V was cut back by 8 bases and J by 2 bases. CDR3 size: 13 residues. The CDR3: CAANRGRQETQYF. In DNA, the CDR3 is TGTGCCGCGAACAGGGGGCGGCAAGAGACCCAGTACTTC.

CDR3: CASSLRPNSGVSTDTQYF. The CDR3 nucleotides read TGTGCCAGCAGCTTACGACCCAATAGCGGAGTGAGCACAGATACGCAGTATTTT. The chain carries TRBV7-6 and TRBJ2-3, with D possibly matching TRBD2 (6 bases). The V gene's germline CDR1 is SGHVS and CDR2 FNYEAQ. Trimming removed 2 bases at V and 0 bases at J, with 18 bases between. The CDR3 is made up of 18 amino acids. The variable domain in full, completed from reference TRBV7-6 and TRBJ2-3, reads GAGVSQSPRYKVTKRGQDVALRCDPISGHVSLYWYRQALGQGPEFLTYFNYEAQQDKSGLPNDRFSAERPEGSISTLTIQRTEQRDSAMYRCASSLRPNSGVSTDTQYFGPGTRLTVL.

This clone was picked up a small number of times. The chain is built from TRBV5-1 and TRBJ2-3, with D tentatively TRBD2 (6 bases). Germline V gene sequence: CDR1 SGHRS, CDR2 YFSETQ. CDR3 length equals 14 residues. Trimming took off 0 bases at V and 1 base at J, with 6 bases between the two ends. CDR3 sequence: CASSLAGGTDTQYF. The CDR3 DNA reads as TGCGCCAGCAGCTTGGCGGGGGGCACAGATACGCAGTATTTT.

The V and J genes are TRBV28 and TRBJ1-2; 10 nucleotides line up with TRBD1. The CDR3 is 14 residues long. CDR1 and CDR2 from the germline V gene are MDHEN and SYDVKM. The V segment lost 2 bases and the J segment 7 bases; nucleotides outside the gene matches: 4. CDR3 nucleotide sequence: TGTGCCAGCAGTTTACTGACAGGGGGCGGTGGCTACACCTTC. This codes for CASSLLTGGGGYTF.

The chain employs TRBV10-3 and TRBJ1-1; D not resolved. Trimming shortened V by 9 bases and J by 4 bases, and 15 bases separated the two germline ends. There are 13 residues in the CDR3. Germline V gene data show CDR1 as ENHRY and CDR2 as SYGVKD. The CDR3 protein is CAIKSDAATEAFF. DNA of the CDR3: TGTGCCATAAAATCCGACGCGGCCACTGAAGCTTTCTTT.

V is TRBV5-1 and J is TRBJ2-7; 10 nucleotides match TRBD2. Germline trimming cut 5 bases from V and 0 bases from J; bases unmatched to any gene: 5. The CDR3 is 15 residues long. Germline CDR1 reads SGHRS; CDR2 reads YFSETQ. The CDR3 DNA follows: TGCGCCAGCAGGTATACTAGCGGGGCCTCCTACGAGCAGTACTTC. Amino acids: CASRYTSGASYEQYF.

The chain recombines TRBV7-8 with TRBJ2-7; maybe TRBD2 (7 bases). The ends were cut back, 4 bases at V and 3 bases at J, with 22 bases in the middle. CDR1 is SGHVS, CDR2 FQNEAQ, per germline. CDR3 size: 17 residues. The CDR3 spells CASSWGASGYILYEQYF. The DNA for the CDR3 is TGTGCCAGCAGCTGGGGGGCTAGCGGATATATACTCTACGAGCAGTACTTC.

The rearrangement links TRBV27 to TRBJ2-1; the D gene is possibly TRBD2 (6 bases). Deletions cut 1 base from V and 9 bases from J, with 16 bases between. CDR3 length: 15 residues. In germline, CDR1 is MNHEY, CDR2 SMNVEV (reference sequence). The CDR3 loop is CASSLWDGRVGEQFF. CDR3 nucleotide sequence: TGTGCCAGCAGTTTATGGGACGGGAGAGTCGGTGAGCAGTTCTTC.

The chain joins TRBV6-5 to TRBJ2-7; D is possibly TRBD2 (5 bases). The V gene's germline CDR1 is MNHEY and CDR2 SVGAGI. With 2 bases removed from V and 2 bases from J, the gap between germline ends came to 7 bases. This CDR3 has 13 amino acids. CDR3 bases: TGTGCCAGCAGTTACGGGAGCCCCTACGAGCAGTACTTC. As protein: CASSYGSPYEQYF.

This clone occurred once. This sequence joins TRBV5-6 and TRBJ1-4; D call uncertain. Germline V CDR1 and CDR2: SGHDT, YYEEEE. The ends were cut back, 0 bases at V and 4 bases at J, with 10 bases in the middle. The CDR3 has 15 residues. CDR3 sequence reads: CASSLVVTHNEKLFF. The CDR3 region has the DNA TGTGCCAGCAGCTTGGTAGTGACTCATAATGAAAAACTGTTTTTT.

Here the CDR3 DNA reads TGCGCCAGCAGCTTTCAGTCAGGGTCCTATGGCTACACCTTC. Residues: CASSFQSGSYGYTF. J is TRBJ1-2 and V is TRBV5-1, with D tentatively TRBD1 (5 bases). Germline assignment: CDR1 SGHRS and CDR2 YFSETQ. CDR3 length equals 14 residues. Trimming took off 2 bases at V and 4 bases at J, with 12 bases between the two ends.

The V and J genes are TRBV5-1 and TRBJ2-5; 7 bases are a match to TRBD1. V shed 5 bases, J shed 1 base, and the junction held 5 bases outside the gene matches. Germline CDR1 and CDR2: SGHRS and YFSETQ. The CDR3 is 14 amino acids. The CDR3 nucleotides are TGCGCCAGCAGATACGGACAGGCCCAAGAGACCCAGTACTTC. This codes for CASRYGQAQETQYF.

This clone was seen a few times. The chain recombines TRBV10-1 with TRBJ1-1; 8 nucleotides agree with TRBD1. V was clipped by 1 base and J by 8 bases; unmatched bases: 6. CDR3 size: 14 residues. The germline V gene encodes CDR1 WNHNN and CDR2 SYGVQD (reference sequence). CDR3 sequence reads: CASSEYWTGTEAFF. Written as DNA, the CDR3 is TGCGCCAGCAGTGAGTATTGGACAGGGACCGAAGCTTTCTTT.

A few counts support this clone. The rearrangement uses TRBV27 and TRBJ2-3; 10 bases fit TRBD2. CDR1 and CDR2 (germline): MNHEY, SMNVEV (reference sequence). Trimming at V came to 6 bases and at J to 1 base, leaving 10 bases not matched to a gene. The CDR3 has 17 residues. This CDR3 is CASSLRLAGEGTDTQYF. CDR3 bases: TGTGCCAGCAGCCTCAGGCTAGCGGGAGAGGGCACAGATACGCAGTATTTT.

In the case of this clone: Additional DNA sequences in this sample encode the identical CDR3. V and J are TRBV6-1 and TRBJ2-3, with TRBD1 matching over 9 bases. This CDR3 is 16 amino acids long. CDR1 and CDR2 (germline): MNHNS, SASEGT. The V segment lost 2 bases and the J segment 0 bases; nucleotides outside the gene matches: 3. The CDR3 region has the DNA TGTGCCAGCAGTGAATGGACAGGGGCTAGCACAGATACGCAGTATTTT. Its protein is CASSEWTGASTDTQYF.

This rearrangement joins TRBV5-1 to TRBJ2-3, with D possibly being TRBD2 (6 bases). Germline CDR1 SGHRS, CDR2 YFSETQ. Deletions cut 3 bases from V and 4 bases from J, with 15 bases between. This CDR3 is 15 amino acids long. The CDR3, as DNA: TGCGCCAGCAGCTCGTATATTCGCGGGGCAGATACGCAGTATTTT. Translation: CASSSYIRGADTQYF.

This clone came up once. The CDR3 here is CASSKRLADEQFF. The CDR3 DNA reads as TGCGCCAGCAGCAAGCGACTAGCGGATGAGCAGTTCTTC. The rearrangement links TRBV5-1 to TRBJ2-1; 9 bases agree with TRBD2. With 4 bases clipped from V and 8 bases from J, the junction kept 4 bases outside the gene matches. Germline assignment: CDR1 SGHRS and CDR2 YFSETQ. This CDR3 is 13 amino acids long.

The chain links TRBV7-8 to TRBJ1-5; D not certain. From germline, CDR1 is SGHVS and CDR2 FQNEAQ. V was shortened by 1 base and J by 9 bases, with 16 bases between the two germline ends. This CDR3 spans 15 amino acids. The chain's CDR3 is CASSLGATVPWPQHF. The CDR3 DNA reads as TGTGCCAGCAGCTTAGGGGCCACGGTTCCGTGGCCCCAGCATTTT.

The chain recombines TRBV9 with TRBJ2-3; no definite D call. Deletions cut 10 bases from V and 2 bases from J, with 17 bases between. The germline V gene encodes CDR1 SGDLS and CDR2 YYNGEE. There are 14 residues in the CDR3. CDR3 protein: CASGRLVLTDTQYF. The DNA of the CDR3 is TGTGCCTCCGGTAGGCTAGTCCTCACAGATACGCAGTATTTT.